This TCR beta chain was profiled in a study of CD8 T cells in ankylosing spondylitis. In its sample, this clonotype was seen a few times. The target antigen is unknown. Study results and caveats: Within ankylosing spondylitis blood, a TCR beta motif made up of seven or eight highly homologous variants appeared to be characteristic. Peripheral blood held disease-linked clones only at relatively low frequency, and these were CD8+.

V lost 5 bases and J 1 base, leaving 9 bases between the germline ends. CDR1 and CDR2 (germline): LGHDT, YNNKEL (reference sequence). The CDR3 is made up of 14 amino acids. Each TCR beta library was made by quantitative 5'-RACE that incorporated molecular barcodes. A single record per CDR3 protein comes from TCRdb applying MiXCR to the 5' RACE reads. The sample records 220,000 or so distinct CDR3 sequences, roughly a tenth being singletons. Sequencing input: blood, either unsorted or a sorted T cell fraction (not recorded which). The origin of this receptor is a male donor with ankylosing spondylitis or in good health (not recorded which). The rearrangement uses TRBV3-1 and TRBJ1-3; the D gene is possibly TRBD1 (5 bases). CDR3 loop: CASSDQGSGNTIYF. The CDR3 nucleotides are TGTGCCAGCAGCGATCAGGGTTCTGGAAACACCATATATTTT.